This TCR beta chain comes out of a study of OX40 agonist ivuxolimab in advanced cancers. As for the study in general: Ivuxolimab, which patients received intravenously every 2 weeks, was dosed at 0.01 to 10 mg/kg. A mean age of roughly 60 years, range about 23 to 90, was recorded, and 70% to 85% were male.

Sequenced by immunoSEQ multiplex PCR; TCRdb stores in-frame clones only, minus some. This sample has 55,000 to 75,000 clones; about 85% occur once, and the top ten carry less than 5%. J was trimmed by 2 bases and V by 6 bases; bases with no gene match: 7. The germline V gene encodes CDR1 SGHTA and CDR2 FQGNSA. The CDR3 extends over 15 amino acids. The origin of this receptor is an adult with an advanced solid tumor such as melanoma, head and neck, liver or kidney cancer. The chain couples TRBV7-2 to TRBJ2-5; TRBD1 matches at 9 bases. Source: CD4+ or CD8+ T cells sorted from blood, taken in a trial of the OX40 agonist ivuxolimab. The CDR3 DNA follows: TGTGCCAGCAGGAAAGCCGGGACAGGGCAAGAGACCCAGTACTTC. It specifies CASRKAGTGQETQYF.